This T cell receptor (beta chain) emerged from a study of blood T cell repertoires in COVID-19. Produced via immunoSEQ multiplex PCR; TCRdb's table is partial and in-frame only. The sample has tens of thousands of clones, 70% to 90% seen once. The sequence came from a woman older than 75 with COVID-19, enrolled during active disease. What was sequenced was peripheral blood.

The CDR3 region has the DNA TGTGCCAGCAGCGTAGCCCTAGCGGAAGAGACCCAGTACTTC. This translates into CASSVALAEETQYF. This chain uses TRBV9 with TRBJ2-5; 7 bases are shared with TRBD2. The V segment lost 0 bases and the J segment 3 bases; nucleotides outside the gene matches: 2. This CDR3 contains 14 residues. From germline, CDR1 is SGDLS and CDR2 YYNGEE.